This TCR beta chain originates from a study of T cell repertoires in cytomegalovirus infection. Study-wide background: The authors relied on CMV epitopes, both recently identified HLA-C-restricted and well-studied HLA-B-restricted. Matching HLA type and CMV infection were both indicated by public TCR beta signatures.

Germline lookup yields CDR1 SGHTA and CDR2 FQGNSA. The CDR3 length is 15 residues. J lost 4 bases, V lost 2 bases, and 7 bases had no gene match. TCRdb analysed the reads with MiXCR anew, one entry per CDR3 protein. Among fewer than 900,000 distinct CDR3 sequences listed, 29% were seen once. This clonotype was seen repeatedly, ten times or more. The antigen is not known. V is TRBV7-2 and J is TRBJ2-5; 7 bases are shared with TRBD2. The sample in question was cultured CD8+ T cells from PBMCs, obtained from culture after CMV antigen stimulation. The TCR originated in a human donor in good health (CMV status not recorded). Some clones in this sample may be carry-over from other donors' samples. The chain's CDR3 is CASSLPSTSPETQYF. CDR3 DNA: TGTGCCAGCAGCTTACCATCGACTAGCCCAGAGACCCAGTACTTC.